This T cell receptor (beta chain) was recorded in a study of shared clonotypes between healthy human individuals. Bulk PBMC genomic DNA spanned ten immunoSEQ deep plates. Measured with immunoSEQ multiplex PCR; TCRdb has only the in-frame clones, and not every one. The repertoire has about 480,000 clones, 79% of them found once; the top ten carry about an eighth. V was pared by 7 bases and J by 5 bases, with 10 bases of the junction left unmatched. This CDR3 has 15 amino acids. Per the germline V gene, CDR1 is SEHNR and CDR2 is FQNEAQ (reference sequence). V is TRBV7-9 and J is TRBJ2-7; 11 nucleotides line up with TRBD2. Sequenced: PBMCs. The sequence was collected from a woman aged 40 to 49 in good health. Some clones in this sample may be carry-over from other donors' samples. The CDR3 sequence: CASTGLAGGSHEQYF. The CDR3 DNA reads as TGTGCCAGCACCGGGCTAGCGGGAGGATCCCACGAGCAGTACTTC.